The clone carrying this T cell receptor beta chain was seen only once. Per the study methods: The authors estimated nucleated cell counts from reference gene primer amplification. The protocol was immunoSEQ multiplex PCR, while the TCRdb copy is restricted to in-frame clones and leaves out a portion. The V and J calls and the clone size are those of that table, but D and trimming were determined from the DNA. Of roughly 190,000 clones in the sample, approximately 79% were seen once. This entry comes from a study of blood T cell repertoires in COVID-19. For the study at large: Samples of COVID-19 (acute and convalescent) were obtained from the United States, Italy and Spain.

Germline values: CDR1 KGHDR, CDR2 SFDVKD. This CDR3 has 14 amino acids. Trimming removed 3 bases from V and 6 bases from J, with 11 bases in between. Sequencing was done on a sample of peripheral blood. The chain couples TRBV24-1 to TRBJ1-5, with TRBD1 as a possible D gene (6 bases). This TCR was recovered from a man aged 25 to 40 with active or convalescent COVID-19. CDR3 sequence: CATSDKGDPQPQHF. The CDR3 DNA reads TGTGCCACCAGTGATAAGGGGGACCCTCAGCCCCAGCATTTT.